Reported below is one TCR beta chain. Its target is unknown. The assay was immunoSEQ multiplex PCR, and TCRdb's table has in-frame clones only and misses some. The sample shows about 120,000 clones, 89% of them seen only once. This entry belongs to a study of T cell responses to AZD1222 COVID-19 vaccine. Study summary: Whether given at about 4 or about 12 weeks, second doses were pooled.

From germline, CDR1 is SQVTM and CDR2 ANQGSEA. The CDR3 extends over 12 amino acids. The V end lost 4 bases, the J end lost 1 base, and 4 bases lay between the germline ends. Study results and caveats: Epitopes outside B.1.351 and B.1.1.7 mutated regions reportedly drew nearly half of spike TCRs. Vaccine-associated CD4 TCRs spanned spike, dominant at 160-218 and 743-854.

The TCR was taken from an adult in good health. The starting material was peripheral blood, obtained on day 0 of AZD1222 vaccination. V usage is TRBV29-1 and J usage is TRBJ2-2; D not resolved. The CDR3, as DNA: TGCAGCGTTGGCGGGAACACCGGGGAGCTGTTTTTT. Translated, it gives CSVGGNTGELFF.